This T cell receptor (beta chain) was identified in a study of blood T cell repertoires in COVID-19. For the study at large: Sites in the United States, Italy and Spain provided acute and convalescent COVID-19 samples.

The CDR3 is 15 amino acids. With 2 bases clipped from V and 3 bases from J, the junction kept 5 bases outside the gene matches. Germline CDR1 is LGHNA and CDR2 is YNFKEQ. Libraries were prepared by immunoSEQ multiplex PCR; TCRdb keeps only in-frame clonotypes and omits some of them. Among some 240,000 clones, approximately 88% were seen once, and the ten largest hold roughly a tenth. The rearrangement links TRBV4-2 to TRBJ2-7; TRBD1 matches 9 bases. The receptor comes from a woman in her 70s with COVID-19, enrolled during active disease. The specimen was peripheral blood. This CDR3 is CASSQKTGGFYEQYF. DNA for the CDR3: TGTGCCAGCAGCCAAAAGACAGGGGGATTCTACGAGCAGTACTTC.